The 9 T cell receptor beta chains below come from one sample, sequenced in a study of T-cell reconstitution after alpha-beta-depleted transplantation in children listed by TCRdb under 2016. In the paper's terms, the treatment or condition label means: allogeneic hematopoietic cell transplantation with graft depleted of TCRalphabeta T cells and CD19 B cells. Receptor libraries were prepared by PCR. Instrument used: Illumina HiSeq 2500. To normalize quantification of the TCRbeta repertoire, the TCR libraries were built with molecular barcoding that relied on unique molecular identifiers. The public reads were reprocessed in TCRdb via fastp at Q25 and MiXCR, keeping in-frame beta chains. Entries that share a CDR3 protein sequence are merged under the most common genes and DNA. This sample is represented by 700,000 to 950,000 distinct CDR3 sequences; 16% of them were singletons. The ten top clones hold under 6% of the sample.

The specimen was PBMCs, mostly from graft donor cells, collected 360 days after TCRalphabeta/CD19-depleted stem cell transplant. The receptors originated from a male patient younger than 18 who had a stem cell transplant for acute lymphoblastic leukemia, so the T cells may come from the graft donor.

The chain has TRBV9 and TRBJ2-7; D is uncertain. Looked up from germline, CDR1 is SGDLS and CDR2 is YYNGEE. V shed 0 bases and J shed 2 bases, with 15 bases lying between them. The CDR3 covers 16 residues. This CDR3 reads CASSVELSSRPYEQYF. DNA of the CDR3: TGTGCCAGCAGCGTAGAACTCTCTTCCAGACCCTACGAGCAGTACTTC.

The rearrangement uses TRBV5-1 and TRBJ1-6; 9 bases map to TRBD1. The length of the CDR3 is 14 residues. Per germline, CDR1 SGHRS and CDR2 YFSETQ. The V and J ends lost 4 bases and 9 bases, in that order; junction bases with no gene match: 5. The CDR3 sequence is CASSGGTGTSPLHF. CDR3 DNA sequence: TGCGCCAGCAGCGGCGGGACAGGGACTTCACCCCTCCACTTT.

The table lists this clonotype with a count of one. The chain is built from TRBV6-1 and TRBJ2-7; the match to TRBD2 covers 7 bases. The CDR3 sequence is 13 residues long. V dropped 6 bases and J dropped 0; count of bases not matched to a gene: 2. From germline, CDR1 is MNHNS and CDR2 SASEGT. Here the CDR3 DNA reads TGTGCCAGCAGGGCGGGAGCCTCCTACGAGCAGTACTTC. As protein: CASRAGASYEQYF.

This clonotype was detected a few times. The chain joins TRBV7-9 to TRBJ2-7; D possibly corresponds to TRBD1 (6 bases). The length of the CDR3 is 14 residues. Between the trimmed V and J ends, which lost 5 bases and 1 base, there was a span of 12 bases. The germline gives CDR1 SEHNR, CDR2 FQNEAQ (reference sequence). CDR3 amino acids: CASSLLQGSYEQYF. Here the CDR3 DNA reads TGTGCCAGCAGCCTACTTCAGGGGTCCTACGAGCAGTACTTC.

The J gene is TRBJ2-7, the V gene TRBV5-1; tentatively, D is TRBD1 or TRBD2 (5 bases each). The CDR3 sequence is 14 residues long. V shed 0 bases and J shed 4 bases, with 11 bases lying between them. Germline loops: CDR1 SGHRS, CDR2 YFSETQ. The CDR3 spells CASSLEFGGYEQYF. In nucleotides, the CDR3 is TGCGCCAGCAGCTTGGAGTTTGGGGGATACGAGCAGTACTTC.

The J gene is TRBJ2-3, the V gene TRBV27, with D maybe TRBD1 (5 bases). Trimming took 6 bases from V and 4 from J, leaving 14 bases between them. Per the germline V gene, CDR1 is MNHEY and CDR2 is SMNVEV (reference sequence). The CDR3 spans 14 residues. CDR3 protein: CASSDSLHPDTQYF. For the CDR3, the DNA is TGTGCCAGCAGCGACAGCCTTCACCCAGATACGCAGTATTTT.

This clonotype has more than one count but fewer than ten. V is TRBV4-1 and J is TRBJ1-1; 7 bases are shared with TRBD1. V lost 5 bases, J lost 0 bases, and 6 bases stayed unmatched. The CDR3 consists of 15 residues. Germline V gene data show CDR1 as MGHRA and CDR2 as YSYEKL. In DNA, the CDR3 is TGCGCCAGCAGCGACAGGGAGGGCATGAACACTGAAGCTTTCTTT. Encoded protein: CASSDREGMNTEAFF.

This clonotype was found a few times. This chain connects TRBV24-1 to TRBJ2-7, with a possible D match to TRBD1 (5 bases). The germline CDR1 and CDR2 sequences are KGHDR and SFDVKD. There are 14 residues in the CDR3. Trimming cost V 9 bases and J 2 bases, with 16 bases left between them. The CDR3 here is CATGARAHPYEQYF. The CDR3, as DNA: TGTGCCACCGGTGCCAGGGCCCACCCCTACGAGCAGTACTTC.

This clonotype was picked up a small number of times. The chain couples TRBV27 to TRBJ2-7; 11 positions agree with TRBD2. The trim removed 8 bases at V and 5 bases at J, leaving 5 bases unmatched. Germline V lookup: CDR1 MNHEY, CDR2 SMNVEV (reference sequence). This CDR3 contains 13 residues. In nucleotides, the CDR3 is TGTGCCAGCCGACTAGCGGGGTTTAACGAGCAGTACTTC. Its protein product is CASRLAGFNEQYF.